This paragraph covers one TCR beta chain sequence. The entry originates in a study of blood T cell repertoires in COVID-19. Across the whole study: COVID-19 samples from acute and convalescent phases originated in the United States, Italy and Spain. PBMCs, B-cell-depleted T cells, or T cells provided the cDNA or gDNA that made up the material.

This CDR3 has 16 amino acids. The V and J ends lost 7 bases and 9 bases respectively, with 22 bases between them. The germline V gene has CDR1 MNHEY and CDR2 SMNVEV (reference sequence). Libraries were prepared by immunoSEQ multiplex PCR; TCRdb keeps only in-frame clonotypes and omits some of them. The data contain roughly 200,000 clones, 70% to 90% of them seen just once; the ten biggest clones take up around 5.5%. The sample comprised peripheral blood. The receptor was derived from a woman between 65 and 79 years old with active or convalescent COVID-19. The V gene is TRBV27, the J gene TRBJ1-6, with D hard to call. CDR3 nucleotides: TGTGCCAGCAAAACACCCGGCGGAGGGTATGTTTCACCCCTCCACTTT. It codes for CASKTPGGGYVSPLHF.